Included here is one T cell receptor (beta chain) sequence, with context. Its target is not known. The CDR3 runs 13 residues. From germline, CDR1 is SGHTA and CDR2 FQGNSA. The V end was cut by 4 bases, the J end by 11 bases, with 15 bases between. The protocol was immunoSEQ multiplex PCR, while the TCRdb copy is restricted to in-frame clones and leaves out a portion. Of over 90,000 clones listed, approximately 95% are singletons. This specimen belongs to a study of OX40 agonist ivuxolimab in advanced cancers. General observations from the study: Expanded clones tended on average to be more numerous among CD8+ T cells than CD4+.

The origin of this receptor is an adult with an advanced solid tumor such as melanoma, head and neck, liver or kidney cancer. V is TRBV7-2 and J is TRBJ1-5; D not resolved. The sample was CD4+ or CD8+ T cells sorted from blood, taken in a trial of the OX40 agonist ivuxolimab. The CDR3: CASSYNPTLTQHF. The CDR3, as DNA: TGTGCCAGCAGCTATAACCCCACCCTGACCCAGCATTTT.